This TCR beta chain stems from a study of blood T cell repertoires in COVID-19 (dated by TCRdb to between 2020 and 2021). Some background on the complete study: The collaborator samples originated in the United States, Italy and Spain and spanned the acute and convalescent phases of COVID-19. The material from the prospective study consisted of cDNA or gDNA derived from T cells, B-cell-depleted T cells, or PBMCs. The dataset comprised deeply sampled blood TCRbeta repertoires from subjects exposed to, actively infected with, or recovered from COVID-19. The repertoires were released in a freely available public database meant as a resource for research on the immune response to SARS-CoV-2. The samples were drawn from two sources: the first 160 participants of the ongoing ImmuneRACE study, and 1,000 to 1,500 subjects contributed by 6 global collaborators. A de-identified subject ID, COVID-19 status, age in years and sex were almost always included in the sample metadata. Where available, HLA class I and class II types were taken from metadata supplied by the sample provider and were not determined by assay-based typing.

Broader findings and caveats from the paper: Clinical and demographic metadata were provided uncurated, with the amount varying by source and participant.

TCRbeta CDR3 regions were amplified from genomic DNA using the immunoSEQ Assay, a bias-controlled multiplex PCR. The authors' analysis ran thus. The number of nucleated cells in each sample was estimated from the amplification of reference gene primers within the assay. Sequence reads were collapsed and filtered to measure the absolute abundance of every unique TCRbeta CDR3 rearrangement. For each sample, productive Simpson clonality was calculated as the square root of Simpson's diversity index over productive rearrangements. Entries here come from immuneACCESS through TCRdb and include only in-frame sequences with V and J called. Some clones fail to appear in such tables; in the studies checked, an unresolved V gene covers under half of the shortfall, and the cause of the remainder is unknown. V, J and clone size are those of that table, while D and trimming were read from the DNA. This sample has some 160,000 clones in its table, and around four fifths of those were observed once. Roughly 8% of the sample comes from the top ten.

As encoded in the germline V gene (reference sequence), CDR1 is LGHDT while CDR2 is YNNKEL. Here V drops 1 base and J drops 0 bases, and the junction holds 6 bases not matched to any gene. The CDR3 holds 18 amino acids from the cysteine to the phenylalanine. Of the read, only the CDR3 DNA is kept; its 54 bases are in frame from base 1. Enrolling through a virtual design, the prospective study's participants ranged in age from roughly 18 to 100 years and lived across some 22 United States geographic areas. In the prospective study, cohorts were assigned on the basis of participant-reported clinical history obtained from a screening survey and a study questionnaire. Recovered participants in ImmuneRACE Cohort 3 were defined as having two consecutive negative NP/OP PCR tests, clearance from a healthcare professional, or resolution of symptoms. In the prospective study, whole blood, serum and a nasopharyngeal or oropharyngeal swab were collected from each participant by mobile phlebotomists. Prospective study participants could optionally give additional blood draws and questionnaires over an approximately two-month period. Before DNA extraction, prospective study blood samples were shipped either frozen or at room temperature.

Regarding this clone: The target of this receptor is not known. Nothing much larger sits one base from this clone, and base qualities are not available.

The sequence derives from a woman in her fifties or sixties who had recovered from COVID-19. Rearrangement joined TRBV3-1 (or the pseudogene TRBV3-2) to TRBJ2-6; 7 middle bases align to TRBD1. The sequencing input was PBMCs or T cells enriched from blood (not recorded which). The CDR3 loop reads CASSQGETGYSGANVLTF. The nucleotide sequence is TGTGCCAGCAGCCAAGGTGAGACAGGGTACTCTGGGGCCAACGTCCTGACTTTC.